Listed here is a single TCR beta chain. Its antigen is still unknown. This specimen belongs to a study of beta chain features in type 1 diabetes. Background on the study: Regarding age, gender and cell yields, patients proved similar to healthy donors. The samples had roughly 110,000,000 sorted cells examined in all. Study observations and caveats: Within each of all four CD4+ subsets, Type 1 diabetes patients had TCRB CDR3s that were moderately but significantly shorter. Possibly, sequencing cDNA over-represented cells that had high TCR expression levels.

This CDR3 is built from 13 residues. The germline V gene encodes CDR1 SGDLS and CDR2 YYNGEE. Trimming shortened V by 8 bases and J by 5 bases, and 17 bases separated the two germline ends. The entirety of the isolated RNA underwent reverse transcription, so expressed TCRB transcripts were sequenced. Average reads for naive, central memory and regulatory T cell samples were roughly 3.4 million. Here immunoSEQ multiplex PCR was the method, and the copy in TCRdb shows in-frame clones only, minus some. The sample contains nearly 350,000 clones, around 9.3% of which appear only once. This receptor was obtained from a man aged 25 to 40 with type 1 diabetes. The specimen sequenced was central memory CD4+ T cells from blood. This rearrangement joins TRBV9 to TRBJ2-7; tentatively, D is TRBD1 (6 bases). The DNA of the CDR3 is TGTGCCAGTACAGGGAGCCATTCTAACGAGCAGTACTTC. Amino acid sequence: CASTGSHSNEQYF.